This T cell receptor beta chain was observed in a study of T cell clonality in common variable immunodeficiency. The assay was immunoSEQ multiplex PCR, and TCRdb's table has in-frame clones only and misses some. This sample carries about 34,000 clones, none of them present only once. Donors gave roughly 4.5 to 8 ml heparinized peripheral whole blood. Study-wide results and limits: TCRbeta clonality was increased in CVID versus healthy controls.

This clone appeared many times. What it binds is not known. The DNA ends 3 residues before the CDR3 does, and the rest of the CDR3 is filled in from the germline J gene. The CDR3 loop spans 12 amino acids. The V and J ends lost 11 bases and 1 base, in that order; junction bases with no gene match: 1. Germline values: CDR1 LNHDA, CDR2 SQIVND (reference sequence). The J gene is TRBJ2-3, the V gene TRBV19; the match to TRBD2 covers 9 bases. The specimen was peripheral blood mononuclear cells. The TCR comes from a person aged 18-70 years in good health. The CDR3 is CAASGGTDTQYF. Incomplete CDR3 DNA: TGTGCCGCTAGCGGGGGCACAGATACG.